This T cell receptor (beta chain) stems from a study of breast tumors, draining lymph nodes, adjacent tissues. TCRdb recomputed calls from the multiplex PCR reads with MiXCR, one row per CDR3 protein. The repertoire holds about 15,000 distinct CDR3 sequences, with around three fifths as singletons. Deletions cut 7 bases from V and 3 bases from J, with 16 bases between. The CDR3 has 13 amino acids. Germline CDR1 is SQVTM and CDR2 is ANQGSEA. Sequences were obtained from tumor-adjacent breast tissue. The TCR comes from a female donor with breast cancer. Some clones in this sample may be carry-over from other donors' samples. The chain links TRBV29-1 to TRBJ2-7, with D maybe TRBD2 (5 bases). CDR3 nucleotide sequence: TGCAGCGCCGCACTAGTCCCGGGCTACGAGCAGTACTTC. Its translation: CSAALVPGYEQYF.